A selection of T cell receptor beta chains follows, all from one sample in a study of T cell clones after liver transplantation. Measured with immunoSEQ multiplex PCR; TCRdb has only the in-frame clones, and not every one. The data contain about 76,000 clones, approximately 87% of them seen just once; the ten biggest clones take up roughly 3%. The material was CD4+ T cells from blood, obtained at the 22-month timepoint. These receptor sequences come from a human patient who received a liver transplant. Among the T cells, some may be from the graft donor. CDR3s include the opening cysteine and the closing phenylalanine or tryptophan. The D gene is left open where the match is weak. Clone size is given for some rows only: seen once, a few or many times, or a class if the clone is expanded.

D gene: TRBD2; J gene: TRBJ2-3; clone size: NA; V gene: TRBV4-3; CDR3 protein: CASSQDGPGGADTQYF; CDR3 DNA: TGCGCCAGCAGCCAAGATGGTCCGGGAGGGGCAGATACGCAGTATTTT
D gene: TRBD2; J gene: TRBJ2-5; clone size: NA; V gene: TRBV11-2; CDR3 protein: CASSSRLAGVVETQYF; CDR3 DNA: TGTGCCAGCAGCTCCAGACTAGCGGGGGTTGTGGAGACCCAGTACTTC
D gene: NA; J gene: TRBJ1-5; clone size: NA; V gene: TRBV5-1; CDR3 protein: CASSHDGIYQPQHF; CDR3 DNA: TGCGCCAGCAGCCATGACGGAATTTATCAGCCCCAGCATTTT
D gene: TRBD1; J gene: TRBJ2-1; clone size: NA; V gene: TRBV19; CDR3 protein: CASRGTGESEQFF; CDR3 DNA: TGTGCCAGTAGGGGGACAGGGGAGAGTGAGCAGTTCTTC
D gene: NA; J gene: TRBJ1-1; clone size: NA; V gene: TRBV11-3; CDR3 protein: CASSLNPNTEAFF; CDR3 DNA: TGTGCCAGCAGCTTAAACCCTAACACTGAAGCTTTCTTT
D gene: NA; J gene: TRBJ2-1; clone size: NA; V gene: TRBV28; CDR3 protein: CASSLAGSVGNEQFF; CDR3 DNA: TGTGCCAGCAGTTTGGCGGGTTCCGTGGGCAATGAGCAGTTCTTC
D gene: NA; J gene: TRBJ2-5; clone size: NA; V gene: TRBV18; CDR3 protein: CASSRSGPKETQYF; CDR3 DNA: TGTGCCAGCTCACGGTCCGGGCCCAAAGAGACCCAGTACTTC
D gene: TRBD1; J gene: TRBJ2-3; clone size: few; V gene: TRBV19; CDR3 protein: CASSSPGQGTDTQYF; CDR3 DNA: TGTGCCAGTAGCTCGCCGGGACAGGGCACAGATACGCAGTATTTT
D gene: NA; J gene: TRBJ2-1; clone size: NA; V gene: TRBV29-1; CDR3 protein: CSVLPGGKDNEQFF; CDR3 DNA: TGCAGCGTCCTCCCAGGGGGGAAGGACAATGAGCAGTTCTTC
D gene: NA; J gene: TRBJ1-3; clone size: NA; V gene: TRBV5-4; CDR3 protein: CASGTYSGNTIYF; CDR3 DNA: TGTGCCAGCGGAACCTATTCTGGAAACACCATATATTTT
D gene: NA; J gene: TRBJ2-6; clone size: NA; V gene: TRBV5-4; CDR3 protein: CASTTRVSGANVLTF; CDR3 DNA: TGTGCCAGCACCACTCGGGTCTCTGGGGCCAACGTCCTGACTTTC
D gene: NA; J gene: TRBJ2-3; clone size: NA; V gene: TRBV19; CDR3 protein: CASSIDKGRTTDTQYF; CDR3 DNA: TGTGCCAGTAGTATAGACAAAGGGAGGACCACAGATACGCAGTATTTT
D gene: NA; J gene: TRBJ1-5; clone size: NA; V gene: TRBV5-6; CDR3 protein: CASSLGQGYSNQPQHF; CDR3 DNA: TGTGCCAGCAGCTTGGGTCAGGGCTATAGCAATCAGCCCCAGCATTTT
D gene: NA; J gene: TRBJ1-1; clone size: NA; V gene: TRBV7-2; CDR3 protein: CASSSTGLNTEAFF; CDR3 DNA: TGTGCCAGCAGCTCGACAGGTTTGAACACTGAAGCTTTCTTT
D gene: TRBD1; J gene: TRBJ1-2; clone size: NA; V gene: TRBV28; CDR3 protein: CASNPGQGGPYGYTF; CDR3 DNA: TGTGCCAGCAATCCCGGACAGGGCGGGCCCTATGGCTACACCTTC
D gene: TRBD2; J gene: TRBJ2-5; clone size: NA; V gene: TRBV5-4; CDR3 protein: CASSNSGTRAQETQYF; CDR3 DNA: TGTGCCAGCAGCAATTCCGGGACTAGGGCTCAAGAGACCCAGTACTTC
D gene: NA; J gene: TRBJ2-7; clone size: NA; V gene: TRBV7-9; CDR3 protein: CASSSILGSYEQYF; CDR3 DNA: TGTGCCAGCAGCTCTATCCTGGGGTCCTACGAGCAGTACTTC
D gene: NA; J gene: TRBJ1-5; clone size: NA; V gene: TRBV4-1; CDR3 protein: CASSQDVGYQPQHF; CDR3 DNA: TGCGCCAGCAGCCAAGATGTCGGGTATCAGCCCCAGCATTTT
D gene: TRBD2; J gene: TRBJ2-1; clone size: once; V gene: TRBV7-3; CDR3 protein: CASSFVGEGGEQFF; CDR3 DNA: TGTGCCAGCAGCTTCGTGGGGGAGGGTGGAGAGCAGTTCTTC
D gene: NA; J gene: TRBJ2-7; clone size: NA; V gene: TRBV29-1; CDR3 protein: CRQVWGWTYEQYF; CDR3 DNA: TGCAGGCAGGTTTGGGGTTGGACTTACGAGCAGTACTTC
D gene: TRBD1; J gene: TRBJ2-7; clone size: NA; V gene: TRBV9; CDR3 protein: CASSPLQGANEQYF; CDR3 DNA: TGTGCCAGCAGCCCCCTCCAGGGGGCCAACGAGCAGTACTTC
D gene: NA; J gene: TRBJ1-1; clone size: NA; V gene: TRBV11-2; CDR3 protein: CASSLDPGRTEAFF; CDR3 DNA: TGTGCCAGCAGCTTAGATCCTGGGCGGACTGAAGCTTTCTTT
D gene: NA; J gene: TRBJ2-7; clone size: NA; V gene: TRBV4-3; CDR3 protein: CASSQEITRGYEQYF; CDR3 DNA: TGCGCCAGCAGCCAAGAAATAACTAGAGGGTACGAGCAGTACTTC
D gene: NA; J gene: TRBJ1-4; clone size: NA; V gene: TRBV7-9; CDR3 protein: CASSLYATNEKLFF; CDR3 DNA: TGTGCCAGCAGTCTATATGCAACTAATGAAAAACTGTTTTTT
D gene: NA; J gene: TRBJ1-5; clone size: NA; V gene: TRBV6-1; CDR3 protein: CASDYGGGYQPQHF; CDR3 DNA: TGTGCCAGCGATTACGGGGGGGGCTATCAGCCCCAGCATTTT
D gene: NA; J gene: TRBJ1-5; clone size: NA; V gene: TRBV7-2; CDR3 protein: CASSSGNEPQHF; CDR3 DNA: TGTGCCAGCAGCTCAGGGAATGAGCCCCAGCATTTT
D gene: NA; J gene: TRBJ2-5; clone size: once; V gene: TRBV27; CDR3 protein: CASSRMSEKTQYF; CDR3 DNA: TGTGCCAGCAGTCGGATGAGCGAGAAGACCCAGTACTTC
D gene: TRBD1; J gene: TRBJ2-2; clone size: NA; V gene: TRBV28; CDR3 protein: CASSSGQGNTGELFF; CDR3 DNA: TGTGCCAGCAGTAGTGGACAGGGGAACACCGGGGAGCTGTTTTTT
D gene: NA; J gene: TRBJ2-3; clone size: NA; V gene: TRBV9; CDR3 protein: CASSVEFGAPRDTQYF; CDR3 DNA: TGTGCCAGCAGCGTAGAATTTGGGGCCCCAAGAGATACGCAGTATTTT
D gene: NA; J gene: TRBJ2-7; clone size: NA; V gene: TRBV6-1; CDR3 protein: CASSEPGRAPGYEQYF; CDR3 DNA: TGTGCCAGCAGTGAACCTGGCCGGGCTCCTGGCTACGAGCAGTACTTC
D gene: TRBD1; J gene: TRBJ1-1; clone size: NA; V gene: TRBV9; CDR3 protein: CASTSGTEGNTEAFF; CDR3 DNA: TGTGCCAGCACCTCCGGGACAGAGGGGAACACTGAAGCTTTCTTT
D gene: TRBD1; J gene: TRBJ1-2; clone size: NA; V gene: TRBV10-3; CDR3 protein: CAISVAGQDLANYGYTF; CDR3 DNA: TGTGCCATCAGTGTTGCGGGACAGGACTTAGCTAACTATGGCTACACCTTC
D gene: TRBD2; J gene: TRBJ2-1; clone size: NA; V gene: TRBV10-3; CDR3 protein: CAIASAREGIEQFF; CDR3 DNA: TGTGCCATCGCGTCCGCCAGGGAGGGTATTGAGCAGTTCTTC
D gene: TRBD2; J gene: TRBJ2-1; clone size: NA; V gene: TRBV7-9; CDR3 protein: CASSLAGGHNEQFF; CDR3 DNA: TGTGCCAGCAGCCTAGCGGGGGGACACAATGAGCAGTTCTTC
D gene: TRBD2; J gene: TRBJ2-5; clone size: NA; V gene: TRBV4-2; CDR3 protein: CASSPLAEETQYF; CDR3 DNA: TGTGCCAGCAGCCCGCTAGCGGAAGAGACCCAGTACTTC
D gene: TRBD2; J gene: TRBJ2-1; clone size: NA; V gene: TRBV9; CDR3 protein: CASSLEPGASGSIRNEQFF; CDR3 DNA: TGTGCCAGCAGCTTAGAACCCGGGGCTAGCGGGAGTATTCGCAATGAGCAGTTCTTC
D gene: TRBD1; J gene: TRBJ2-2; clone size: NA; V gene: TRBV10-3; CDR3 protein: CAMEDRGAGELFF; CDR3 DNA: TGTGCCATGGAGGACAGGGGGGCTGGGGAGCTGTTTTTT
D gene: TRBD2; J gene: TRBJ2-7; clone size: NA; V gene: TRBV5-4; CDR3 protein: CASSHISGSRNEQYF; CDR3 DNA: TGTGCCAGCAGCCATATTAGCGGGAGCAGGAACGAGCAGTACTTC
D gene: NA; J gene: TRBJ1-1; clone size: NA; V gene: TRBV5-1; CDR3 protein: CASSLSPGAIGKNTEAFF; CDR3 DNA: TGCGCCAGCAGCTTGAGTCCGGGAGCTATAGGGAAGAACACTGAAGCTTTCTTT
D gene: NA; J gene: TRBJ2-7; clone size: NA; V gene: TRBV2; CDR3 protein: CASSEGAPPRIEYF; CDR3 DNA: TGTGCCAGCAGTGAAGGTGCACCCCCCAGAATAGAGTACTTC
D gene: NA; J gene: TRBJ2-1; clone size: NA; V gene: TRBV21-1; CDR3 protein: CASYYSGREQFF; CDR3 DNA: TGTGCCAGCTATTATAGCGGGAGGGAGCAGTTCTTC
D gene: TRBD1; J gene: TRBJ1-3; clone size: few; V gene: TRBV7-9; CDR3 protein: CASSSRDREYF; CDR3 DNA: TGTGCCAGCAGTTCCCGGGACAGGGAGTATTTT
D gene: NA; J gene: TRBJ1-1; clone size: NA; V gene: TRBV13; CDR3 protein: CASSRTVNTEAFF; CDR3 DNA: TGTGCCAGCAGCCGGACAGTGAACACTGAAGCTTTCTTT
D gene: TRBD2; J gene: TRBJ2-7; clone size: NA; V gene: TRBV30; CDR3 protein: CASAASGRSYEQYF; CDR3 DNA: TGTGCCTCGGCCGCTAGCGGGCGTTCCTACGAGCAGTACTTC
D gene: NA; J gene: TRBJ2-6; clone size: NA; V gene: TRBV7-3; CDR3 protein: CASSLTGANVLTF; CDR3 DNA: TGTGCCAGCAGCTTGACTGGGGCCAACGTCCTGACTTTC
D gene: TRBD1; J gene: TRBJ2-7; clone size: NA; V gene: TRBV25-1; CDR3 protein: CATGLGQGTYEQYF; CDR3 DNA: TGTGCCACCGGGTTGGGACAGGGAACCTACGAGCAGTACTTC
D gene: TRBD2; J gene: TRBJ2-5; clone size: NA; V gene: TRBV4-1; CDR3 protein: CASSQGLAVEETQYF; CDR3 DNA: TGCGCCAGCAGCCAAGGACTAGCGGTGGAAGAGACCCAGTACTTC
D gene: TRBD2; J gene: TRBJ2-1; clone size: NA; V gene: TRBV7-3; CDR3 protein: CASSLSRLATEQFF; CDR3 DNA: TGTGCCAGCAGCTTGTCAAGACTAGCGACTGAGCAGTTCTTC
D gene: NA; J gene: TRBJ2-3; clone size: NA; V gene: TRBV2; CDR3 protein: CASPGEWGGTDTQYF; CDR3 DNA: TGTGCCAGCCCCGGTGAGTGGGGAGGCACAGATACGCAGTATTTT
D gene: TRBD2; J gene: TRBJ2-5; clone size: NA; V gene: TRBV9; CDR3 protein: CASSESTSGGPGETQYF; CDR3 DNA: TGTGCCAGCAGCGAGTCGACTAGCGGGGGGCCGGGGGAGACCCAGTACTTC
D gene: NA; J gene: TRBJ2-3; clone size: NA; V gene: TRBV6-5; CDR3 protein: CASSYGRVEDTQYF; CDR3 DNA: TGTGCCAGCAGTTACGGCCGCGTCGAAGATACGCAGTATTTT
D gene: NA; J gene: TRBJ2-7; clone size: NA; V gene: TRBV10-3; CDR3 protein: CAISLLSGPGYEQYF; CDR3 DNA: NA
D gene: NA; J gene: TRBJ2-3; clone size: NA; V gene: TRBV12-5; CDR3 protein: CASGLDRGKQYF; CDR3 DNA: TGTGCTAGTGGTTTGGATCGGGGGAAGCAGTATTTT
D gene: NA; J gene: TRBJ2-4; clone size: NA; V gene: TRBV7-2; CDR3 protein: CASSEGGQGTNIQYF; CDR3 DNA: TGTGCCAGCTCGGAGGGGGGTCAGGGAACAAACATTCAGTACTTC
D gene: NA; J gene: TRBJ2-4; clone size: NA; V gene: TRBV6-5; CDR3 protein: CASGRVAKNIQYF; CDR3 DNA: TGTGCCAGCGGACGAGTAGCCAAAAACATTCAGTACTTC
D gene: NA; J gene: TRBJ1-1; clone size: NA; V gene: TRBV5-1; CDR3 protein: CASSLAADMNTEAFF; CDR3 DNA: TGCGCCAGCAGCTTGGCGGCAGACATGAACACTGAAGCTTTCTTT
D gene: NA; J gene: TRBJ1-2; clone size: NA; V gene: TRBV19; CDR3 protein: CASVGIFNGYTF; CDR3 DNA: TGTGCCTCCGTGGGAATTTTTAATGGCTACACCTTC
D gene: TRBD1; J gene: TRBJ1-2; clone size: NA; V gene: TRBV4-2; CDR3 protein: CASSQEVEGASGYTF; CDR3 DNA: TGTGCCAGCAGCCAAGAAGTGGAGGGGGCGAGTGGCTACACCTTC
D gene: NA; J gene: TRBJ1-5; clone size: NA; V gene: TRBV27; CDR3 protein: CASSLSTYSNQPQHF; CDR3 DNA: TGTGCCAGCAGTTTATCGACATATAGCAATCAGCCCCAGCATTTT